This T cell receptor beta chain was recorded in a study of T-cell reconstitution after alpha-beta-depleted transplantation in children (dated by TCRdb to the mid-2010s). About the investigation overall: Using TCR repertoire profiling, the study followed T-cell immune reconstitution in a quantitative way in children after TCRalphabeta/CD19-depleted allogeneic hematopoietic cell transplantation. Points the paper makes about the study in general: Hyperexpanded clone frequencies declined over subsequent months; after one year, T-cell counts and TCRbeta diversity were mostly attributed to newly produced T cells. In some patients, high TCRbeta diversity at day 60 was attributed to recipient T cells and intrathymic progenitors that had survived conditioning. The apparently early recovery of alphabetaT-cell counts about two months after transplant reportedly depended on only several hundred rapidly expanded clones that came from non-depleted graft cells.

Ends trimmed: V by 4 bases, J by 5 bases; bases unmatched to a gene: 9. From its cysteine to its phenylalanine, the CDR3 spans 16 amino acids. Only CDR3 DNA remains: 48 bases, in frame from the first base. Looking up the germline V gene yields CDR1 SNHLY and CDR2 FYNNEI. The treatment or condition label, read with the paper, signifies: allogeneic hematopoietic cell transplantation with graft depleted of TCRalphabeta T cells and CD19 B cells. The transplant recipients were children given TCRalphabeta/CD19-depleted allogeneic hematopoietic cell grafts. As for this clonotype: Its antigen has not been determined. Base qualities were left out, and no much larger clone turns up one base away.

The library was produced with PCR. The sequencer was an Illumina HiSeq 2500. TCR libraries were prepared with molecular barcoding, using unique molecular identifiers to normalize TCRbeta repertoire quantification. The public reads were reanalyzed by TCRdb: fastp trimming at Q25, MiXCR alignment, in-frame beta chains only. CDR3 protein duplicates are merged, each entry listing the most common genes and DNA. The sample profile shows approximately 630,000 distinct CDR3 sequences; less than 15% of them were found once. The top ten hold around 0.79% of the sample. Sequencing was performed on PBMCs, taken before TCRalphabeta/CD19-depleted stem cell transplant. The TCR comes from a girl aged 2 to 10 with congenital amegakaryocytic thrombocytopenia, due to receive a stem cell transplant. The sequence links TRBV2 to TRBJ2-1, with 9 bases matching TRBD2. The CDR3 has the sequence CASSGGGRARDNEQFF. The DNA reads TGTGCCAGCAGTGGGGGCGGGAGGGCCCGAGACAATGAGCAGTTCTTC.